Listed below are T cell receptor beta chains from one sample, sequenced in a study of lymphopenia after photon versus proton radiotherapy. The table came from immunoSEQ multiplex PCR; TCRdb's copy has only in-frame clones and leaves some out. The table lists about 45,000 clones, over 75% of them singletons. The source was peripheral blood, collected from a patient treated with photon-based radiotherapy. The receptors were gathered from a man between 35 and 55 years old with gastric cancer. CDR3s include the opening cysteine and the closing phenylalanine or tryptophan. A D gene is named only where the DNA matches it firmly. Clone size is given for some rows only: seen once, a few or many times, or a class if the clone is expanded.

cdr3_length j_call d_call v_call clone_size cdr3_aa cdr3_nt
15 TRBJ2-3 . TRBV7-9 . CASSHSRDRGDTQYF TGTGCCAGCAGCCACTCCCGTGATAGGGGAGATACGCAGTATTTT
16 TRBJ1-2 TRBD1 TRBV5-4 . CASSSPPGQGEGGYTF TGTGCCAGCAGCTCCCCCCCGGGACAGGGCGAGGGTGGCTACACCTTC
15 TRBJ2-7 . TRBV4-2 . CASSQDRGGSDEQYF TGTGCCAGCAGCCAAGATCGAGGAGGGAGTGACGAGCAGTACTTC
14 TRBJ1-1 . TRBV30 . CAWSGRIGDTEAFF TGTGCCTGGAGTGGAAGGATTGGAGACACTGAAGCTTTCTTT
14 TRBJ1-5 TRBD1 TRBV30 . CAWQGDRAGQPQHF TGTGCCTGGCAGGGGGACAGGGCAGGGCAGCCCCAGCATTTT
14 TRBJ2-3 . TRBV29-1 . CSVDLGRGTDTQYF TGCAGCGTTGATCTGGGTCGGGGCACAGATACGCAGTATTTT
18 TRBJ2-6 . TRBV4-3 once CASSQDRLGRSGANVLTF TGCGCCAGCAGCCAAGATCGGCTTGGCCGCTCTGGGGCCAACGTCCTGACTTTC
16 TRBJ1-5 . TRBV19 . CASSIAGGYSNQPQHF TGTGCCAGTAGTATAGCGGGGGGGTATAGCAATCAGCCCCAGCATTTT
11 TRBJ2-7 . TRBV20-1 . CSARGSYEQYF TGCAGTGCTAGAGGGTCCTACGAGCAGTACTTC
18 TRBJ1-6 . TRBV27 . CASSLARRGISYNSPLHF TGTGCCAGCAGTTTAGCTCGGAGGGGGATCTCCTATAATTCACCCCTCCACTTT
17 TRBJ1-3 . TRBV4-2 . CASSPLPQGLSGNTIYF TGTGCCAGCAGCCCACTCCCACAGGGATTATCGGGAAACACCATATATTTT
13 TRBJ2-7 TRBD1 TRBV6-5 . CATAGTGYYEQYF TGTGCCACCGCCGGGACAGGGTACTACGAGCAGTACTTC
14 TRBJ2-5 TRBD2 TRBV5-1 . CASSQGLAGETQYF TGCGCCAGCAGCCAGGGACTAGCGGGGGAGACCCAGTACTTC
14 TRBJ2-6 . TRBV29-1 . CSVQQSSGANVLTF TGCAGCGTCCAACAGAGCTCTGGGGCCAACGTCCTGACTTTC
15 TRBJ1-1 TRBD1 TRBV7-9 . CASSQYRGRGTEAFF TGTGCCAGCAGCCAATACAGGGGGCGCGGCACTGAAGCTTTCTTT
14 TRBJ1-1 . TRBV27 . CASSFGSWGTEAFF TGTGCCAGCAGTTTCGGGTCTTGGGGCACTGAAGCTTTCTTT
12 TRBJ1-1 TRBD1 TRBV29-1 few CSGNRGPTEAFF TGCAGCGGAAACAGGGGGCCCACTGAAGCTTTCTTT
11 TRBJ1-2 . TRBV6-1 medium-sized CASSVRGGYTF TGTGCCAGCAGTGTCAGGGGCGGCTACACCTTC
15 TRBJ2-5 TRBD2 TRBV7-9 . CASSRTSGTQETQYF TGTGCCAGCAGTCGGACTAGCGGGACCCAAGAGACCCAGTACTTC
13 TRBJ1-2 . TRBV4-2 . CASARGDGYGYTF TGTGCCAGCGCCCGGGGGGACGGATATGGCTACACCTTC
11 TRBJ1-1 . TRBV7-9 . CASSDNTEAFF TGTGCCAGCAGCGACAACACTGAAGCTTTCTTT
14 TRBJ2-5 . TRBV5-4 . CASSLFGGRETQYF TGTGCCAGCAGCTTGTTTGGGGGGCGGGAGACCCAGTACTTC
13 TRBJ1-4 . TRBV10-3 . CAAWPGAGEKLFF TGTGCCGCCTGGCCCGGGGCGGGGGAAAAACTGTTTTTT
15 TRBJ1-4 . TRBV11-1 . CASSQQGGLNEKLFF TGTGCCAGCAGCCAACAGGGAGGCCTTAATGAAAAACTGTTTTTT
14 TRBJ1-5 . TRBV7-9 once CASSLAAGDQPQHF TGTGCCAGCAGCTTGGCAGCCGGCGATCAGCCCCAGCATTTT
17 TRBJ2-3 TRBD2 TRBV4-2 . CASSQEGTSGPADTQYF TGTGCCAGCAGCCAAGAGGGGACTAGCGGCCCCGCAGATACGCAGTATTTT
14 TRBJ2-5 . TRBV5-6 . CASSKGHTAETQYF TGTGCCAGCAGCAAGGGACACACAGCCGAGACCCAGTACTTC
11 TRBJ2-7 . TRBV30 . CAGQSSYEQYF TGTGCCGGTCAAAGCTCCTACGAGCAGTACTTC
14 TRBJ2-7 . TRBV30 . CAWSGGPNLYEQYF TGTGCCTGGAGTGGAGGTCCCAACCTCTACGAGCAGTACTTC
14 TRBJ1-1 . TRBV27 . CASSVIRGNTEAFF TGTGCCAGCAGTGTAATCCGTGGGAACACTGAAGCTTTCTTT
16 TRBJ1-3 TRBD1 TRBV4-3 . CASSQDWTGSGNTIYF TGCGCCAGCAGCCAAGACTGGACAGGGTCCGGAAACACCATATATTTT
13 TRBJ1-6 . TRBV15 . CATSRDKNSPLHF TGTGCCACCAGCAGAGACAAAAATTCACCCCTCCACTTT
17 TRBJ2-6 TRBD1 TRBV2 . CASRRGQGASGANVLTF TGTGCCAGCAGGAGAGGACAGGGGGCCTCTGGGGCCAACGTCCTGACTTTC
12 TRBJ1-5 . TRBV6-5 . CASSQTNQPQHF TGTGCCAGCAGTCAGACAAATCAGCCCCAGCATTTT
14 TRBJ2-5 TRBD2 TRBV11-2 . CASSFGGGQETQYF TGTGCCAGCAGCTTTGGCGGGGGGCAAGAGACCCAGTACTTC
13 TRBJ2-5 . TRBV7-7 once CASSLLPTETQYF TGTGCCAGCAGCTTATTACCCACGGAGACCCAGTACTTC
14 TRBJ1-4 . TRBV6-1 . CASSEQGFSEKLFF TGTGCCAGCAGTGAGCAGGGTTTCTCGGAAAAACTGTTTTTT
16 TRBJ2-2 . TRBV5-4 . CASSFRLSANTGELFF TGTGCCAGCAGCTTTAGACTATCGGCCAACACCGGGGAGCTGTTTTTT
12 TRBJ1-4 . TRBV2 . CASRAQPEKLFF TGTGCCAGCCGAGCCCAACCCGAAAAACTGTTTTTT
12 TRBJ2-7 . TRBV19 . CASSIVGYEQYF TGTGCCAGTAGTATAGTCGGCTACGAGCAGTACTTC
13 TRBJ1-5 . TRBV2 few CASSEMAVQPQHF TGTGCCAGCAGTGAAATGGCAGTACAGCCCCAGCATTTT
15 TRBJ1-3 . TRBV4-2 . CASSPGGASGNTIYF TGTGCCAGCAGCCCGGGGGGGGCCTCTGGAAACACCATATATTTT